The TCR beta chain described here comes from a study of blood T cells in healthy people across ages. Study background: The capture of about one barcoded beta molecule per two T cells was achieved by template switching.

The CDR3 length is 16 residues. V was pared by 5 bases and J by 5 bases, with 10 bases of the junction left unmatched. The germline V gene encodes CDR1 MNHEY and CDR2 SMNVEV (reference sequence). Combining a sample-barcoded 5' primer with a J-beta primer mix, a second PCR ran for 7 to 11 cycles. A 12-random-nucleotide template-switch adaptor tagged each cDNA molecule. TCRdb analysed the 5' RACE reads with MiXCR anew, one entry per CDR3 protein. The data show approximately 1.5 million distinct CDR3 sequences, 42% seen once. At least 6.5 million PBMCs were isolated per sample. This clonotype was detected a few times.

This sequence was found in a woman between 18 and 29 years old in good health. The chain carries TRBV27 and TRBJ1-2; 11 positions match TRBD1. Sample: blood. The CDR3 loop is CASSQGQGARPYGYTF. The CDR3 coding sequence is TGTGCCAGCAGTCAAGGACAGGGGGCAAGGCCTTATGGCTACACCTTC.